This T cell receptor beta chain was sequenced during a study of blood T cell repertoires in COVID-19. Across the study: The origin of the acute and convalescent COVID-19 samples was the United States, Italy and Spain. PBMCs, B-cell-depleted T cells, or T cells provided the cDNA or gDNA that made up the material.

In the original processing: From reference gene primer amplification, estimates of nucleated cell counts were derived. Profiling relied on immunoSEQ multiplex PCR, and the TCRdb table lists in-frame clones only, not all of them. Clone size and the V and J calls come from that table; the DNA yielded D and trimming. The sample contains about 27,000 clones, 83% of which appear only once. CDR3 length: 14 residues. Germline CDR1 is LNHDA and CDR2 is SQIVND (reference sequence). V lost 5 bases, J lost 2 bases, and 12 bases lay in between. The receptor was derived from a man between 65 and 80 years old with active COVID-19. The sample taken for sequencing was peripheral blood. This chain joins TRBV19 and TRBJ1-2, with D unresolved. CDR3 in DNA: TGTGCCAGTAGTTCGTACAGTACCAACTATGGCTACACCTTC. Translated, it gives CASSSYSTNYGYTF.